The 14 T cell receptor beta chains listed next were all sequenced from one sample in a study of PD-L1 blockade in urothelial cancer. This table comes from immunoSEQ multiplex PCR, and its TCRdb copy is limited to in-frame clones, with some not included. Of about 50,000 clones in the sample, roughly 84% are singletons; the top ten hold 20% to 25%. Regarding time point: pretreatment peripheral blood. Specimen: PBMCs, collected around atezolizumab (anti-PD-L1) treatment. These receptors all come from a man in his sixties with urothelial cancer.

The chain has TRBV28 and TRBJ1-6; D is uncertain. The CDR3 consists of 13 residues. V was shortened by 8 bases and J by 9 bases, with 14 bases between the two germline ends. Germline assignment: CDR1 MDHEN and CDR2 SYDVKM. CDR3 DNA: TGTGCCAGCGCTCAAGGAGATATTTCACCCCTCCACTTT. As protein: CASAQGDISPLHF.

This clone was recorded once. V gene TRBV5-6 combines with J gene TRBJ1-6; possible D gene TRBD1, 5 bases. V lost 1 base to trimming and J lost 16 bases, with 9 bases between them. The germline V gene encodes CDR1 SGHDT and CDR2 YYEEEE. This CDR3 comprises 11 residues. The CDR3 here is CASSLRGVLHF. In DNA, the CDR3 is TGTGCCAGCAGCTTGAGGGGTGTTCTCCACTTT.

This clone was observed once. The genes are TRBV19 and TRBJ2-7; 9 nucleotides align to TRBD2. Germline V gives CDR1 LNHDA, CDR2 SQIVND (reference sequence). The CDR3 contains 15 residues. With 6 bases clipped from V and 7 bases from J, the junction kept 13 bases outside the gene matches. CDR3 in amino acids: CASSLLAGIRGEQYF. The CDR3 coding sequence is TGTGCCAGTAGCCTGCTAGCGGGGATCCGGGGGGAGCAGTACTTC.

This sequence joins TRBV7-3 and TRBJ1-6; tentatively, D is TRBD1 (6 bases). Germline V gives CDR1 SGHTA, CDR2 FQGTGA. The CDR3 is 17 residues long. Trimming shortened V by 2 bases and J by 7 bases, and 18 bases separated the two germline ends. CDR3 protein: CASSLGQGQAANSPLHF. The CDR3 DNA is TGTGCCAGCAGCTTAGGGCAGGGGCAGGCTGCCAATTCACCCCTCCACTTT. Filled out from reference TRBV7-3 and TRBJ1-6, the complete variable domain reads GAGVSQTPSNKVTEKGKYVELRCDPISGHTALYWYRQSLGQGPEFLIYFQGTGAADDSGLPNDRFFAVRPEGSVSTLKIQRTERGDSAVYLCASSLGQGQAANSPLHFGNGTRLTVT.

The chain has TRBV7-8 and TRBJ2-1; D might be TRBD2 (6 bases). This CDR3 comprises 14 residues. Germline CDR1 reads SGHVS; CDR2 reads FQNEAQ. Trimming shortened V by 1 base and J by 16 bases, and 20 bases separated the two germline ends. Here the CDR3 DNA reads TGTGCCAGCAGCTTAGTGGTGGGGCAGGGAGGACGTTTCTTC. Protein product: CASSLVVGQGGRFF.

V usage is TRBV12-5 and J usage is TRBJ1-5, with TRBD1 matching 9 bases. CDR1 LGHNT and CDR2 FRNRAP come from the germline V gene. This CDR3 comprises 16 residues. Trimming at V came to 5 bases and at J to 5 bases, leaving 10 bases not matched to a gene. Here the CDR3 reads CASGRTGVDGDQPQHF. CDR3 nucleotides: TGTGCTAGTGGTAGGACAGGGGTCGACGGGGATCAGCCCCAGCATTTT.

The chain links TRBV9 to TRBJ2-3; D is possibly TRBD1 (6 bases). Germline-derived CDR1 and CDR2 are SGDLS and YYNGEE. This CDR3 has 15 amino acids. The V and J ends lost 0 bases and 9 bases respectively, with 17 bases between them. CDR3 DNA: TGTGCCAGCAGCGTAGTCGCAGGGGTTGAGGCAACGCAGTATTTT. This sequence encodes CASSVVAGVEATQYF.

The count of this clone is one. This chain joins TRBV19 and TRBJ2-5; D gene unclear. The CDR3 totals 13 residues. Germline loops: CDR1 LNHDA, CDR2 SQIVND (reference sequence). Trimming cost V 6 bases and J 5 bases, with 13 bases left between them. The CDR3, as DNA: TGTGCCAGTAGACACTCGACAAGCGAGACCCAGTACTTC. It yields the protein CASRHSTSETQYF.

CDR3 sequence reads: CASSSLRDKEQYF. The CDR3, as DNA: TGCGCCAGCAGCTCCCTCCGGGACAAGGAGCAGTACTTC. The genes are TRBV5-1 and TRBJ2-7, with a possible D match to TRBD1 (6 bases). The V end was cut by 3 bases, the J end by 7 bases, with 14 bases between. The V gene's germline CDR1 is SGHRS and CDR2 YFSETQ. CDR3 length: 13 amino acids.

The V call is TRBV5-1, the J call TRBJ2-3, with 11 nucleotides matching TRBD2. V was clipped by 4 bases and J by 1 base; unmatched bases: 8. There are 17 residues in the CDR3. Germline lookup yields CDR1 SGHRS and CDR2 YFSETQ. DNA of the CDR3: TGCGCCAGCAGCGGTAGCGGGGGGGCCCGGGGCACAGATACGCAGTATTTT. It yields the protein CASSGSGGARGTDTQYF.

The chain uses TRBV19 and TRBJ1-5; TRBD1 matches at 7 bases. The CDR3 is 16 amino acids. Unmatched junction bases numbered 9, after V lost 7 bases and J lost 0 bases. CDR1 and CDR2 (germline): LNHDA, SQIVND (reference sequence). CDR3 amino acids: CASNTGTVNSNQPQHF. The CDR3 DNA reads as TGTGCCAGTAACACCGGGACAGTTAATAGCAATCAGCCCCAGCATTTT.

The table lists this clone with a count of one. The chain recombines TRBV2 with TRBJ2-3; 9 bases are shared with TRBD2. The germline V gene has CDR1 SNHLY and CDR2 FYNNEI. The CDR3 sequence is 14 residues long. V lost 7 bases to trimming and J lost 1 base; unmatched junction nucleotides: 3. The CDR3 DNA reads as TGTGCCAGCATGTGGACTAGCGGCACAGATACGCAGTATTTT. Its protein is CASMWTSGTDTQYF.

V and J are TRBV30 and TRBJ1-5, with a possible D match to TRBD1 (6 bases). The length of the CDR3 is 15 residues. V was cut by 0 bases and J by 4 bases, with 13 bases left in between. Germline lookup yields CDR1 GTSNPN and CDR2 SVGIG (reference sequence). CDR3 region: CAWSVIRGGNQPQHF. CDR3 DNA sequence: TGTGCCTGGAGTGTAATCAGGGGTGGGAATCAGCCCCAGCATTTT. The full variable domain, rest sourced from reference TRBV30 and TRBJ1-5, is SQTIHQWPATLVQPVGSPLSLECTVEGTSNPNLYWYRQAAGRGLQLLFYSVGIGQISSEVPQNLSASRPQDRQFILSSKKLLLSDSGFYLCAWSVIRGGNQPQHFGDGTRLSIL.

This chain links TRBV6-4 with TRBJ1-2, with 7 positions matching TRBD1. The CDR3 runs to 15 residues. V trimming: 3 bases; J trimming: 4 bases; junction bases outside the gene matches: 8. CDR1 is MRHNA and CDR2 is SNTAGT in the germline V gene. CDR3 DNA: TGTGCCAGCAGTGAAGGGGGCCCCGCGGGCTATGGCTACACCTTC. This translates into CASSEGGPAGYGYTF.